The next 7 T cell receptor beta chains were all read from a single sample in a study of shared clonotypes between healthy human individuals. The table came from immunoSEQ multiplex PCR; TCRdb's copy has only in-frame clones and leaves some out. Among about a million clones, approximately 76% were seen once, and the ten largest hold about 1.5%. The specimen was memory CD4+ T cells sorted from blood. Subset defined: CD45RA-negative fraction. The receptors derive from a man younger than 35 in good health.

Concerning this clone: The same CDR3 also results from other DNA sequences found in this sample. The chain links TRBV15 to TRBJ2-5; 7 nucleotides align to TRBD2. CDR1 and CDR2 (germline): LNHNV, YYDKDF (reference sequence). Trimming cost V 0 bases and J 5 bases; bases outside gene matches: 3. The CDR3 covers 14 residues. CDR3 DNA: TGTGCCACCAGCAGAGATCGGGGAGGGGAGACCCAGTACTTC. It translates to CATSRDRGGETQYF.

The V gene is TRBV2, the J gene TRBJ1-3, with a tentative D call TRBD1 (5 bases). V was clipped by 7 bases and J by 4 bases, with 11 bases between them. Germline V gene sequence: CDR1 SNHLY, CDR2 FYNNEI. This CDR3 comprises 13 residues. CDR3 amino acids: CASTVQEGNTIYF. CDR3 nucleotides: TGTGCCAGCACCGTACAGGAGGGAAACACCATATATTTT.

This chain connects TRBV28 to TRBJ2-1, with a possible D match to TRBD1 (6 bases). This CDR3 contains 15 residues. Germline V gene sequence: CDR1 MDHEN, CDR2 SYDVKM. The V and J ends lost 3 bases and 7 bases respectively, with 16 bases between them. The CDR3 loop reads CASSFRQGLRNEQFF. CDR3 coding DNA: TGTGCCAGCAGTTTCAGGCAGGGGTTGAGGAATGAGCAGTTCTTC.

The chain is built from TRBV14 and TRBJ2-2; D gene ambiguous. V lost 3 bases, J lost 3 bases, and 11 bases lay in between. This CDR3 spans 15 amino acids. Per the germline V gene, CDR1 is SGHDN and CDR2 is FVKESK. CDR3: CASSQPAGYTGELFF. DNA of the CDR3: TGTGCCAGCAGCCAGCCCGCCGGGTACACCGGGGAGCTGTTTTTT.

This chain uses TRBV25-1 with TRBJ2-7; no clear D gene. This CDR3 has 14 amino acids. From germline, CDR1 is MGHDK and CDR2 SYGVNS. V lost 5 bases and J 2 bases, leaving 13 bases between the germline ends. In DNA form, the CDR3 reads TGTGCCAGCAGTAGCCCCGAACCCCCCTACGAGCAGTACTTC. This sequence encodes CASSSPEPPYEQYF.

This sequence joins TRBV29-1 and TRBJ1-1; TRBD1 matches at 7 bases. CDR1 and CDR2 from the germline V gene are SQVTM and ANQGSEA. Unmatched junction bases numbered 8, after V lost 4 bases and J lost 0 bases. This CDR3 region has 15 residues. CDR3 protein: CSVASQGTMNTEAFF. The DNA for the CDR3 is TGCAGCGTTGCGTCACAGGGGACGATGAACACTGAAGCTTTCTTT.

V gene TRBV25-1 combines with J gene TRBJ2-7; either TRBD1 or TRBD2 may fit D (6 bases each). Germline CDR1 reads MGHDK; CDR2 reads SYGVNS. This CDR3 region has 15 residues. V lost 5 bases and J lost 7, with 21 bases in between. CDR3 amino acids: CASSSQGKGLREQYF. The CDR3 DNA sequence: TGTGCCAGCAGTTCACAGGGAAAGGGACTTCGGGAGCAGTACTTC.